The 28 T cell receptor beta chains in this list originate from one sample, sequenced in a study of T cell changes during pregnancy in multiple sclerosis (dated by TCRdb to the late 2010s). The protocol used for the library was the immunoSEQ multiplex PCR assay. Imported from immuneACCESS, the table was reduced by TCRdb to in-frame sequences with V and J called. These copies leave out some clones; in studies compared against another copy, an unresolved V gene accounts for under half, and the cause of the remainder is not known. This sample lists over 40,000 clones; roughly 90% were detected once. More than 0.95% of the sample rests with the top ten. Source: CD4+ T cells from peripheral blood mononuclear cells, taken in the second trimester of pregnancy. These receptors came from a female donor with multiple sclerosis, enrolled in a pregnancy study.

The chain recombines TRBV5-4 with TRBJ1-3; tentative D call: TRBD1 (5 bases). The V gene lost 4 bases and the J gene lost 0 bases, with 8 bases spanning the gap. Germline-derived CDR1 and CDR2 are SGHNT and YYREEE (reference sequence). There are 14 residues in the CDR3. The CDR3 nucleotides read TGTGCCAGCAGCCGCGACAGCTCTGGAAACACCATATATTTT. Its translation: CASSRDSSGNTIYF. The full variable domain, with the rest looked up from reference TRBV5-4 and TRBJ1-3, is ETGVTQSPTHLIKTRGQQVTLRCSSQSGHNTVSWYQQALGQGPQFIFQYYREEENGRGNFPPRFSGLQFPNYSSELNVNALELDDSALYLCASSRDSSGNTIYFGEGSWLTVV.

The genes are TRBV5-6 and TRBJ2-5, with a tentative D call TRBD2 (5 bases). Per germline, CDR1 SGHDT and CDR2 YYEEEE. This CDR3 region has 16 residues. Trimming removed 0 bases from V and 0 bases from J, with 12 bases in between. The CDR3 DNA reads as TGTGCCAGCAGCTTGGGGAGACTATGGGACCAAGAGACCCAGTACTTC. This encodes CASSLGRLWDQETQYF.

This rearrangement joins TRBV28 to TRBJ2-7, with 12 bases aligning to TRBD1. CDR3 length: 16 amino acids. In germline, CDR1 is MDHEN, CDR2 SYDVKM. J lost 6 bases, V lost 0 bases, and 6 bases had no gene match. The CDR3 spells CASSLWLGTGGAEQYF. The CDR3 DNA is TGTGCCAGCAGTTTATGGTTAGGGACAGGGGGCGCCGAGCAGTACTTC.

This clone has just one count. The chain is built from TRBV14 and TRBJ2-7; D is unclear. This CDR3 is built from 12 residues. Germline-derived CDR1 and CDR2 are SGHDN and FVKESK. Trimming stripped 1 base from V and 4 bases from J, with 5 bases between. Written as DNA, the CDR3 is TGTGCCAGCAGCCAAGCAGGTTACGAGCAGTACTTC. As protein: CASSQAGYEQYF.

The chain has TRBV2 and TRBJ2-3; 10 bases are a match to TRBD2. Germline V gives CDR1 SNHLY, CDR2 FYNNEI. CDR3 size: 15 residues. J gave up 4 bases and V 5 bases, and 6 bases lay outside the gene matches. CDR3 amino acids: CASSFLAGAPDTQYF. CDR3 in DNA: TGTGCCAGCAGTTTTCTAGCGGGAGCTCCAGATACGCAGTATTTT. Filled out from reference TRBV2 and TRBJ2-3, the complete variable domain reads EPEVTQTPSHQVTQMGQEVILRCVPISNHLYFYWYRQILGQKVEFLVSFYNNEISEKSEIFDDQFSVERPDGSNFTLKIRSTKLEDSAMYFCASSFLAGAPDTQYFGPGTRLTVL.

CDR3 in amino acids: CASSSSGLAGGGGELFF. The CDR3 nucleotides are TGTGCCAGCAGTTCCTCGGGACTAGCGGGGGGGGGCGGGGAGCTGTTTTTT. The V call is TRBV27, the J call TRBJ2-2; 16 bases are shared with TRBD2. This CDR3 region has 17 residues. Trimming removed 4 bases from V and 7 bases from J; junction bases left unmatched: 6. From germline, CDR1 is MNHEY and CDR2 SMNVEV (reference sequence).

The rearrangement joins TRBV11-3 to TRBJ2-2, with 10 bases lining up with TRBD2. The CDR3 consists of 16 residues. In germline, CDR1 is SGHNT, CDR2 YENEEA. After removal of 0 bases from V and 6 bases from J, the junction contained 4 bases not matched to a gene. The CDR3: CASSLDGLAGAGELFF. The DNA of the CDR3 is TGTGCCAGCAGCTTAGATGGCCTAGCGGGAGCCGGGGAGCTGTTTTTT.

The chain joins TRBV19 to TRBJ2-7; possible D gene TRBD1, 5 bases. V shed 6 bases and J shed 6 bases, with 18 bases lying between them. The CDR3 consists of 14 residues. The germline gives CDR1 LNHDA, CDR2 SQIVND (reference sequence). CDR3 nucleotides: TGTGCCAGTAGCGTAAGAATCCTAGACAGCGAGCAGTACTTC. Amino acids: CASSVRILDSEQYF.

The gene calls are TRBV20-1 and TRBJ1-5; weak D call: TRBD1 (5 bases). Germline V CDR1 and CDR2: DFQATT, SNEGSKA (reference sequence). V dropped 3 bases and J dropped 6 bases, with 6 bases sitting between them. The length of the CDR3 is 11 residues. CDR3 sequence: CSASQGQPQHF. CDR3 nucleotide sequence: TGCAGTGCTAGTCAGGGTCAGCCCCAGCATTTT.

This clone has only a few counts. The chain links TRBV2 to TRBJ2-1; 11 bases agree with TRBD2. V lost 1 base, J lost 4 bases, and 0 bases stayed unmatched. CDR3 length equals 15 residues. Germline values: CDR1 SNHLY, CDR2 FYNNEI. Here the CDR3 reads CASSEGTSGYNEQFF. CDR3 coding DNA: TGTGCCAGCAGTGAAGGGACTAGCGGGTACAATGAGCAGTTCTTC.

CDR3 loop: CASSLLGTSSYNEQFF. The CDR3 DNA follows: TGTGCCAGCAGCCTACTTGGGACTAGCTCCTACAATGAGCAGTTCTTC. The rearrangement uses TRBV6-6 and TRBJ2-1; TRBD2 aligns across 8 bases. Per the germline V gene, CDR1 is MNHNY and CDR2 is SVGAGI (reference sequence). Germline trimming cut 6 bases from V and 0 bases from J; bases unmatched to any gene: 7. The CDR3 length is 16 residues.

This chain joins TRBV10-3 and TRBJ1-2; D gene uncertain. CDR3 length equals 15 residues. V was trimmed by 4 bases and J by 0 bases, leaving 12 bases between them. The germline V gene has CDR1 ENHRY and CDR2 SYGVKD. Here the CDR3 DNA reads TGTGCCATCAGTGCGGGTAGCGGGACTAACTATGGCTACACCTTC. Translated, it gives CAISAGSGTNYGYTF.

This clone was recorded once. V usage is TRBV4-1 and J usage is TRBJ1-4; the D gene is possibly TRBD1 (6 bases). V lost 2 bases and J lost 8, with 9 bases in between. Germline assignment: CDR1 MGHRA and CDR2 YSYEKL. This CDR3 is 13 amino acids long. The CDR3 region has the DNA TGCGCCAGCAGCCAACTAAGGGGGGAAAAACTGTTTTTT. Amino acids: CASSQLRGEKLFF.

This clone was found once. J is TRBJ1-1 and V is TRBV7-2; TRBD1 is a possible D gene (5 bases). CDR3 size: 15 residues. Germline V gives CDR1 SGHTA, CDR2 FQGNSA. V gave up 0 bases and J gave up 1 base, with 9 bases separating them. The CDR3, as DNA: TGTGCCAGCAGCTTAGCCGGGGGAGGGAACACTGAAGCTTTCTTT. Its translation is CASSLAGGGNTEAFF.

The chain employs TRBV28 and TRBJ1-4, with 10 bases identical to TRBD1. V lost 10 bases to trimming and J lost 6 bases; unmatched junction nucleotides: 5. Germline-derived CDR1 and CDR2 are MDHEN and SYDVKM. The CDR3 covers 13 residues. CDR3 sequence: CAIGQGVDEKLFF. CDR3 nucleotides: TGTGCCATCGGACAGGGGGTCGATGAAAAACTGTTTTTT.

The chain is built from TRBV30 and TRBJ2-1; 7 bases match TRBD2. The ends lost 2 bases at V and 10 bases at J; junction bases unmatched: 11. This CDR3 contains 14 residues. CDR1 is GTSNPN and CDR2 is SVGIG in the germline V gene (reference sequence). In DNA, the CDR3 is TGTGCCTGGAGTTCCGGGACTACGCTTGAGGAGCAGTTCTTC. Its translation is CAWSSGTTLEEQFF.

The CDR3 sequence is CASRLRWDTSYEQYF. The CDR3 nucleotides are TGTGCCAGCAGACTACGCTGGGACACATCCTACGAGCAGTACTTC. The chain links TRBV27 to TRBJ2-7, with a tentative D call TRBD1 (6 bases). Trimming removed 6 bases at V and 1 base at J, with 16 bases between. The CDR3 extends over 15 amino acids. Per germline, CDR1 MNHEY and CDR2 SMNVEV (reference sequence).

This clone was counted between two and nine times. The genes are TRBV28 and TRBJ2-1, with TRBD1 as a possible D gene (5 bases). The CDR3 covers 12 residues. The V gene lost 6 bases and the J gene lost 8 bases, with 11 bases spanning the gap. In germline, CDR1 is MDHEN, CDR2 SYDVKM. DNA for the CDR3: TGTGCCAGCAGCCCAGGGTGGTATGAGCAGTTCTTC. Protein product: CASSPGWYEQFF.

This clone appeared a single time. This chain joins TRBV6-1 and TRBJ1-3, with 7 bases identical to TRBD1. The CDR3 contains 15 residues. V was pared by 6 bases and J by 2 bases, with 7 bases of the junction left unmatched. Germline V gene data show CDR1 as MNHNS and CDR2 as SASEGT. The CDR3 coding sequence is TGTGCCAGCAGCTTAACAGGGGCGACTGGAAACACCATATATTTT. It yields the protein CASSLTGATGNTIYF.

The rearrangement uses TRBV5-6 and TRBJ2-3, with 8 nucleotides matching TRBD1. Trimming cost V 4 bases and J 2 bases; bases outside gene matches: 12. CDR3 length: 17 residues. Germline CDR1 and CDR2: SGHDT and YYEEEE. The CDR3 nucleotides read TGTGCCAGCAGCCAGTACCCGGGACAGGTATTCACAGATACGCAGTATTTT. As protein: CASSQYPGQVFTDTQYF.

This chain's CDR3 is CAISGLSGLSAFF. The CDR3 nucleotides read TGTGCCATCAGCGGCCTAAGTGGGCTGTCGGCTTTCTTT. The chain couples TRBV10-3 to TRBJ1-1; D is undetermined. The CDR3 loop spans 13 amino acids. V was cut by 6 bases and J by 11 bases, with 19 bases left in between. The germline V gene encodes CDR1 ENHRY and CDR2 SYGVKD.

The chain employs TRBV18 and TRBJ1-2, with TRBD1 as a possible D gene (6 bases). Trimming shortened V by 1 base and J by 5 bases, and 11 bases separated the two germline ends. The length of the CDR3 is 14 residues. Germline-derived CDR1 and CDR2 are KGHSH and LQKENI. CDR3 nucleotides: TGTGCCAGCTCACCACTGGACAGTAGGTATGGCTACACCTTC. Its translation: CASSPLDSRYGYTF.

This rearrangement joins TRBV7-9 to TRBJ2-7; 13 bases match TRBD2. The V segment lost 4 bases and the J segment 4 bases; nucleotides outside the gene matches: 13. Germline V gene data show CDR1 as SEHNR and CDR2 as FQNEAQ (reference sequence). The CDR3 length is 18 residues. The CDR3 loop reads CASSSTRSRTSGSYEQYF. As DNA, the CDR3 is TGTGCCAGCAGCTCGACTAGGAGCCGGACTAGCGGGAGTTACGAGCAGTACTTC.

The V call is TRBV19, the J call TRBJ1-1, with TRBD1 matching over 8 bases. The J segment lost 8 bases and the V segment lost 6 bases, leaving 5 bases of the junction unmatched. Germline loops: CDR1 LNHDA, CDR2 SQIVND (reference sequence). The CDR3 totals 12 residues. The CDR3 region is CASSHTGGEAFF. The DNA of the CDR3 is TGTGCCAGTAGCCACACAGGGGGGGAAGCTTTCTTT.

This clone was detected once. The V and J genes are TRBV27 and TRBJ2-1, with D possibly matching TRBD2 (6 bases). V lost 6 bases, J lost 6 bases, and 15 bases lay in between. The CDR3 runs to 14 residues. The V gene's germline CDR1 is MNHEY and CDR2 SMNVEV (reference sequence). This CDR3 reads CASRSRDFSNEQFF. The CDR3 DNA reads as TGTGCCAGCAGATCTCGGGACTTCAGCAATGAGCAGTTCTTC.

There are a few counts of this clone. This sequence joins TRBV5-4 and TRBJ2-1, with D hard to call. This CDR3 has 13 residues. The germline V gene encodes CDR1 SGHNT and CDR2 YYREEE (reference sequence). V was cut by 6 bases and J by 0 bases, with 7 bases left in between. CDR3 protein: CASTALSYNEQFF. In DNA, the CDR3 is TGTGCCAGCACAGCGCTCTCCTACAATGAGCAGTTCTTC.

This clone was observed a single time. V is TRBV7-2 and J is TRBJ2-3, with D perhaps matching TRBD1 (6 bases). V lost 4 bases and J 2 bases, leaving 13 bases between the germline ends. The CDR3 is 15 amino acids. The V gene's germline CDR1 is SGHTA and CDR2 FQGNSA. This CDR3 reads CASSYRVWVTDTQYF. DNA of the CDR3: TGTGCCAGCAGCTACAGGGTCTGGGTCACAGATACGCAGTATTTT.

In this sample, this clone turned up a few times. The V call is TRBV6-6, the J call TRBJ2-7; 7 positions match TRBD2. Trimming removed 5 bases from V and 2 bases from J; junction bases left unmatched: 6. Germline CDR1 MNHNY, CDR2 SVGAGI (reference sequence). The CDR3 is 14 amino acids. The CDR3 loop is CASSPTGGAYEQYF. DNA for the CDR3: TGTGCCAGCAGTCCGACGGGGGGAGCCTACGAGCAGTACTTC.